One and the same sample provided the 3 T cell receptor beta chains below, sequenced in a study of shared clonotypes between healthy human individuals. In the naive CD8 group, cells lacked CD45RO and were positively selected for CCR7, so terminally differentiated effector memory CD45RA+ cells were left out. The protocol was immunoSEQ multiplex PCR, while the TCRdb copy is restricted to in-frame clones and leaves out a portion. The sample consists of about 2.1 million clones, under 95% of them appearing once. Sequencing was done on a sample of naive CD8+ T cells from PBMCs. These receptors all come from a man younger than 35 in good health. Some clones in this sample may be carry-over from other donors' samples.

For this clone: Distinct nucleotide sequences in the sample also encode this CDR3. V and J are TRBV27 and TRBJ2-7, with a weak D call TRBD2 (5 bases). V lost 3 bases, J lost 4 bases, and 10 bases lay in between. CDR1 MNHEY and CDR2 SMNVEV come from the germline V gene (reference sequence). The CDR3 has 13 residues. This CDR3 reads CASSFGIGYEQYF. CDR3 DNA: TGTGCCAGCAGTTTCGGGATTGGGTACGAGCAGTACTTC.

The gene calls are TRBV29-1 and TRBJ2-7; weak D call: TRBD1 (5 bases). Trimming removed 5 bases from V and 7 bases from J, with 15 bases in between. The germline CDR1 and CDR2 sequences are SQVTM and ANQGSEA. The CDR3 sequence is 12 residues long. CDR3 protein: CSVYAGSGEQYF. The CDR3 DNA is TGCAGCGTTTACGCAGGGTCTGGGGAGCAGTACTTC.

This chain's CDR3 is CASSPGTGGTFF. CDR3 DNA sequence: TGCGCCAGCAGCCCCGGGACTGGGGGTACTTTCTTT. The gene calls are TRBV4-1 and TRBJ1-1, with D tentatively TRBD1 (5 bases). CDR3 length: 12 amino acids. V lost 4 bases to trimming and J lost 12 bases, with 15 bases between them. CDR1 and CDR2 from the germline V gene are MGHRA and YSYEKL.